What follows are 17 T cell receptor beta chains derived from one specimen sequenced in a study of blood T cell repertoires in COVID-19 (dated by TCRdb to the early 2020s). The library was made by the immunoSEQ multiplex PCR assay. TCRdb provides this immuneACCESS table in a form limited to in-frame rearrangements. Some clones are lacking; in checked studies, under half of them reflect an unresolved V gene, and why the rest are absent is not known. This sample has about 160,000 clones in its table, and roughly 93% of those were observed once. Of the sample, 3.5% to 5% is held by the ten largest clones. Sequenced: peripheral blood. These receptor sequences come from a woman aged 50 to 65 with acute or convalescent COVID-19.

This sequence joins TRBV6-6 and TRBJ2-7; D is possibly TRBD1 (6 bases). This CDR3 is built from 13 residues. CDR1 and CDR2 (germline): MNHNY, SVGAGI (reference sequence). Trimming shortened V by 5 bases and J by 4 bases, and 12 bases separated the two germline ends. CDR3 nucleotide sequence: TGTGCCAGCAGTCTGGACAGAGGATACGAGCAGTACTTC. It yields the protein CASSLDRGYEQYF.

The V call is TRBV4-1, the J call TRBJ2-5; 11 bases align to TRBD2. CDR1 MGHRA and CDR2 YSYEKL come from the germline V gene. The ends lost 4 bases at V and 3 bases at J; junction bases unmatched: 4. The CDR3 length is 15 residues. CDR3 sequence: CASSLSLAGEETQYF. The DNA of the CDR3 is TGCGCCAGCAGCCTTTCACTAGCGGGGGAAGAGACCCAGTACTTC.

J is TRBJ2-2 and V is TRBV2, with D tentatively TRBD2 (6 bases). Germline loops: CDR1 SNHLY, CDR2 FYNNEI. V lost 8 bases and J lost 7, with 14 bases in between. The CDR3 spans 13 residues. The CDR3 is CASSKGEDGELFF. The CDR3 DNA reads TGTGCCAGCTCTAAAGGGGAGGACGGGGAGCTGTTTTTT.

The CDR3 DNA is TGTGCCAGCAGCTTTGAAGCAACCTACGAGCAGTACTTC. Translating it yields CASSFEATYEQYF. This chain uses TRBV5-6 with TRBJ2-7; D not resolved. This CDR3 is 13 amino acids long. With 2 bases removed from V and 2 bases from J, the gap between germline ends came to 8 bases. Germline CDR1 reads SGHDT; CDR2 reads YYEEEE.

V and J are TRBV13 and TRBJ2-1; D possibly corresponds to TRBD1 (5 bases). With 0 bases removed from V and 10 bases from J, the gap between germline ends came to 13 bases. CDR1 and CDR2 from the germline V gene are PRHDT and FYEKMQ (reference sequence). This CDR3 contains 14 residues. The CDR3 loop reads CASSLGSQAGEQFF. The CDR3 DNA reads as TGTGCCAGCAGCTTAGGCTCACAAGCAGGGGAGCAGTTCTTC. Variable domain in full (rest from reference TRBV13 and TRBJ2-1): AAGVIQSPRHLIKEKRETATLKCYPIPRHDTVYWYQQGPGQDPQFLISFYEKMQSDKGSIPDRFSAQQFSDYHSELNMSSLELGDSALYFCASSLGSQAGEQFFGPGTRLTVL.

V usage is TRBV6-5 and J usage is TRBJ1-6; D ambiguous. Between the trimmed V and J ends, which lost 2 bases and 14 bases, there was a span of 7 bases. Germline values: CDR1 MNHEY, CDR2 SVGAGI. The CDR3 contains 11 residues. CDR3 sequence (DNA): TGTGCCAGCAGTTACCCAGGCACCCTCCACTTT. It specifies CASSYPGTLHF.

The CDR3 DNA follows: TGTGCCAGCAGTGGGGACAGGGGGCGGCACGAGCAGTACTTC. Protein: CASSGDRGRHEQYF. The V gene is TRBV2, the J gene TRBJ2-7, with TRBD1 matching over 12 bases. Germline lookup yields CDR1 SNHLY and CDR2 FYNNEI. The CDR3 loop spans 14 amino acids. The V gene end was trimmed by 4 bases and the J gene end by 5 bases; junction bases not matched to a gene: 3.

The chain combines TRBV5-8 with TRBJ2-1; D gene unclear. CDR1 is SGHTS, CDR2 YDEGEE, per germline. The CDR3 length is 14 residues. V dropped 0 bases and J dropped 6 bases, with 10 bases sitting between them. In DNA, the CDR3 is TGTGCCAGCAGCTTGGTGAGCCCTAGCAATGAGCAGTTCTTC. This codes for CASSLVSPSNEQFF.

The V and J genes are TRBV30 and TRBJ1-4; weak D call: TRBD1 (5 bases). Germline V gene data show CDR1 as GTSNPN and CDR2 as SVGIG (reference sequence). The ends were cut back, 1 base at V and 7 bases at J, with 16 bases in the middle. The CDR3 totals 15 residues. The CDR3 nucleotides are TGTGCCTGGAGTGCTAGTCGGGACTTGGGTGAAAAACTGTTTTTT. Its translation is CAWSASRDLGEKLFF. The whole variable domain, filled in from reference TRBV30 and TRBJ1-4, reads SQTIHQWPATLVQPVGSPLSLECTVEGTSNPNLYWYRQAAGRGLQLLFYSVGIGQISSEVPQNLSASRPQDRQFILSSKKLLLSDSGFYLCAWSASRDLGEKLFFGSGTQLSVL.

The chain employs TRBV19 and TRBJ1-1; D possibly corresponds to TRBD1 (5 bases). The germline V gene encodes CDR1 LNHDA and CDR2 SQIVND (reference sequence). CDR3 size: 14 residues. V gave up 0 bases and J gave up 3 bases, with 8 bases separating them. In DNA, the CDR3 is TGTGCCAGTAGTATAGATGACAGTTACACTGAAGCTTTCTTT. Its protein is CASSIDDSYTEAFF.

The rearrangement uses TRBV5-8 and TRBJ1-6; no definite D call. The CDR3 consists of 16 residues. V was pared by 5 bases and J by 7 bases, with 19 bases between. The germline gives CDR1 SGHTS, CDR2 YDEGEE. This chain's CDR3 is CASRLVGYAENSPLHF. CDR3 DNA sequence: TGTGCCAGCAGACTGGTAGGATATGCGGAGAATTCACCCCTCCACTTT.

V usage is TRBV7-3 and J usage is TRBJ2-1; 10 nucleotides align to TRBD1. This CDR3 has 15 amino acids. Looked up from germline, CDR1 is SGHTA and CDR2 is FQGTGA. The J segment lost 5 bases and the V segment lost 3 bases, leaving 4 bases of the junction unmatched. CDR3 bases: TGTGCCAGCAGCTTCGGGACAGGGGTCAACAATGAGCAGTTCTTC. It codes for CASSFGTGVNNEQFF.

The V and J genes are TRBV10-3 and TRBJ2-7; D call uncertain. Germline values: CDR1 ENHRY, CDR2 SYGVKD. The CDR3 sequence is 13 residues long. V was clipped by 0 bases and J by 6 bases, with 9 bases between them. CDR3 protein: CAISESVTGEQYF. The CDR3 bases are TGTGCCATCAGTGAGTCGGTGACGGGCGAGCAGTACTTC.

The chain employs TRBV30 and TRBJ1-3; no clear D gene. The germline V and J ends were trimmed by 0 bases and 7 bases, with 7 bases remaining between them. Germline CDR1 GTSNPN, CDR2 SVGIG (reference sequence). CDR3 length: 12 residues. The CDR3 nucleotides are TGTGCCTGGAGTGTCCTCGGGAACACCATATATTTT. It is translated as CAWSVLGNTIYF.

The V call is TRBV25-1, the J call TRBJ2-7, with 7 bases that match TRBD1. The CDR3 sequence is 14 residues long. V lost 9 bases to trimming and J lost 4 bases; unmatched junction nucleotides: 12. Germline lookup yields CDR1 MGHDK and CDR2 SYGVNS. The CDR3 sequence is CASESPGGIYEQYF. The CDR3 region has the DNA TGTGCCAGTGAGTCCCCAGGGGGAATTTACGAGCAGTACTTC.

The chain carries TRBV24-1 and TRBJ2-2, with D tentatively TRBD1 (6 bases). The CDR3 totals 14 residues. Trimming left V 7 bases short and J 7 bases short, with 15 bases between. The germline V gene encodes CDR1 KGHDR and CDR2 SFDVKD. CDR3 amino acids: CATSAAGASGELFF. The CDR3 DNA sequence: TGTGCCACCAGCGCCGCAGGGGCTAGCGGGGAGCTGTTTTTT.

This chain uses TRBV30 with TRBJ2-1, with 12 bases that match TRBD1. Germline trimming cut 5 bases from V and 9 bases from J; bases unmatched to any gene: 5. Germline-derived CDR1 and CDR2 are GTSNPN and SVGIG (reference sequence). The CDR3 covers 13 residues. This CDR3 reads CAWAGQGAGEQFF. The CDR3 coding sequence is TGTGCCTGGGCGGGACAGGGGGCCGGTGAGCAGTTCTTC.